Reported below is one TCR beta chain. Antigen specificity is unknown. Trimming took off 0 bases at V and 0 bases at J, with 11 bases between the two ends. Germline V gives CDR1 MNHEY, CDR2 SVGAGI. This CDR3 is built from 16 residues. The PCR had 60 Vbeta and 13 Jbeta primers. Using immunoSEQ multiplex PCR, the repertoire was profiled, and TCRdb retains in-frame clones only, with some absent. The sample lists 150,000 to 180,000 clones, around 75% seen once, with approximately 1.3% in the top ten. The data derive from a study of cytomegalovirus exposure and HLA in healthy donors. Study results and limitations: The study put 150 to 200 TCR beta chains on its list as cytomegalovirus-associated. On later analysis, the bulk of CMV-associated TCR beta chains appeared to be HLA-restricted.

Among the donors, all were healthy bone marrow donors. Sample: PBMCs. This clonotype originated in a man younger than 35 in good health and CMV-seronegative. The chain employs TRBV6-5 and TRBJ2-5, with a possible D match to TRBD2 (5 bases). DNA of the CDR3: TGTGCCAGCAGTTACTCATTAGGACTGAACCAAGAGACCCAGTACTTC. This gives the protein CASSYSLGLNQETQYF.